This passage covers 5 T cell receptor beta chains from one sample sequenced in a study of technical replicates of blood from a few donors. Profiling relied on immunoSEQ multiplex PCR, and the TCRdb table lists in-frame clones only, not all of them. The sample records approximately 97,000 clones, approximately 95% being singletons. Source material: T cells isolated from PBMCs. The receptor set was obtained from a human donor in good health.

The rearrangement uses TRBV4-2 and TRBJ2-5, with 13 bases that match TRBD2. The better agreement between TRBJ2-7 and the DNA end casts doubt on the J call. Germline-derived CDR1 and CDR2 are LGHNA and YNFKEQ. This CDR3 comprises 15 residues. The CDR3 here is CASSQELAGGHEQYF. Here the CDR3 DNA reads TGTGCCAGCAGCCAAGAACTAGCGGGAGGGCACGAGCAGTACTTC.

The chain has TRBV11-2 and TRBJ2-1, with 7 bases matching TRBD2. CDR3 length: 15 residues. The germline V gene has CDR1 SGHAT and CDR2 FQNNGV. Trimming at V came to 5 bases and at J to 4 bases, leaving 8 bases not matched to a gene. CDR3 in DNA: TGTGCCAGCAGCCAGGGAGGGCCTCGTTACAATGAGCAGTTCTTC. Protein sequence: CASSQGGPRYNEQFF.

The CDR3 region is CASSSPGGWEAFF. The CDR3 DNA reads as TGTGCCAGCAGTTCCCCAGGGGGTTGGGAAGCTTTCTTT. The chain links TRBV28 to TRBJ1-1; 7 nucleotides align to TRBD1. Germline V lookup: CDR1 MDHEN, CDR2 SYDVKM. The CDR3 has 13 amino acids. V was clipped by 4 bases and J by 8 bases; unmatched bases: 7.

The chain uses TRBV6-1 and TRBJ2-7; 10 bases match TRBD2. V dropped 2 bases and J dropped 6; count of bases not matched to a gene: 4. The V gene's germline CDR1 is MNHNS and CDR2 SASEGT. This CDR3 contains 14 residues. In nucleotides, the CDR3 is TGTGCCAGCAGTGAACTAGCGGGAGTCTCCGAGCAGTACTTC. Protein sequence: CASSELAGVSEQYF.

The chain joins TRBV19 to TRBJ1-5, with D maybe TRBD1 (5 bases). CDR3 length: 15 residues. CDR1 LNHDA and CDR2 SQIVND come from the germline V gene (reference sequence). V was pared by 3 bases and J by 7 bases, with 16 bases between. The CDR3 region is CASSMAGSFLQPQHF. In nucleotides, the CDR3 is TGTGCCAGTAGTATGGCAGGGTCATTTCTACAGCCCCAGCATTTT.